Listed here is a single TCR beta chain. No antigen is known for it. The data belong to a study of T cell responses to AZD1222 COVID-19 vaccine. Whole-study results and caveats: The sample set comprised mostly white British donors with more females, and clonal diversity was possibly underestimated. Repertoires were obtained only post-peak T cell response.

V dropped 0 bases and J dropped 7 bases, with 13 bases sitting between them. The germline CDR1 and CDR2 sequences are GTSNPN and SVGIG (reference sequence). This CDR3 is built from 14 residues. The protocol was immunoSEQ multiplex PCR, while the TCRdb copy is restricted to in-frame clones and leaves out a portion. The table records 150,000 to 200,000 clones, approximately 87% of them present only once. This specimen consisted of peripheral blood, obtained on day 0 of MenACWY control vaccination. V and J are TRBV30 and TRBJ1-5; D not certain. The clonotype comes from an adult in good health. CDR3 in amino acids: CAWSVSPGRQPQHF. CDR3 DNA: TGTGCCTGGAGTGTCTCGCCAGGCCGCCAGCCCCAGCATTTT.